The 17 T cell receptor beta chains given below trace back to one sample, sequenced in a study of blood T cell repertoires in COVID-19. Sequencing was performed with immunoSEQ multiplex PCR; in TCRdb, only in-frame clones are kept and a portion is missing. Among around 100,000 clones listed, around four fifths were seen once. Sequencing input: peripheral blood. The receptors were gathered from a man in his 70s with acute or convalescent COVID-19.

V gene TRBV9 combines with J gene TRBJ1-3; D gene unclear. Per the germline V gene, CDR1 is SGDLS and CDR2 is YYNGEE. With 5 bases removed from V and 2 bases from J, the gap between germline ends came to 14 bases. The CDR3 spans 15 residues. The DNA of the CDR3 is TGTGCCAGCAGTGGGCACTTCGGCACTGGAAACACCATATATTTT. As protein: CASSGHFGTGNTIYF.

This chain links TRBV28 with TRBJ2-7; 8 bases align to TRBD1. The CDR3 is made up of 16 amino acids. Germline V gene sequence: CDR1 MDHEN, CDR2 SYDVKM. V dropped 6 bases and J dropped 0; count of bases not matched to a gene: 10. The CDR3 sequence is CASSPARTGSSYEQYF. CDR3 sequence (DNA): TGTGCCAGCAGCCCCGCCCGGACAGGGAGCTCCTACGAGCAGTACTTC.

Comment on this clone: Relative to the germline gene, one junction end is altered; a read error may explain this. This chain connects TRBV11-2 to TRBJ2-7; D is perhaps TRBD2 (5 bases). The germline V gene has CDR1 SGHAT and CDR2 FQNNGV. The CDR3 spans 13 residues. CDR3 residues: CASTLKAAYEQYF. In DNA form, the CDR3 reads TGTGCCAGCACCTTAAAAGCGGCCTACGAGCAGTACTTC.

V and J are TRBV5-4 and TRBJ1-2; weak D call: TRBD1 (6 bases). This CDR3 has 15 amino acids. Germline V gene data show CDR1 as SGHNT and CDR2 as YYREEE (reference sequence). Trimming removed 0 bases at V and 4 bases at J, with 13 bases between. This CDR3 reads CASSLEGQKIYGYTF. The CDR3 nucleotides are TGTGCCAGCAGCTTGGAAGGACAGAAGATCTATGGCTACACCTTC.

The genes are TRBV28 and TRBJ1-4, with D perhaps matching TRBD1 (6 bases). The germline V gene encodes CDR1 MDHEN and CDR2 SYDVKM. CDR3 length: 15 residues. With 5 bases removed from V and 5 bases from J, the gap between germline ends came to 15 bases. DNA of the CDR3: TGTGCCAGCAGTCGCTTTACAGGGACCAATGAAAAACTGTTTTTT. The encoded protein is CASSRFTGTNEKLFF.

The chain has TRBV9 and TRBJ2-7; 10 nucleotides line up with TRBD1. CDR3 length: 15 residues. V lost 4 bases and J lost 1; bases outside the gene matches: 5. From germline, CDR1 is SGDLS and CDR2 YYNGEE. The CDR3 DNA follows: TGTGCCAGCAGCTCAGCGGGACAGGGGTCCTACGAGCAGTACTTC. Protein product: CASSSAGQGSYEQYF.

The gene calls are TRBV15 and TRBJ2-5, with 9 bases aligning to TRBD1. Trimming at V came to 1 base and at J to 4 bases, leaving 7 bases not matched to a gene. The CDR3 spans 16 residues. Germline CDR1 and CDR2: LNHNV and YYDKDF (reference sequence). The CDR3 nucleotides are TGTGCCACCAGCAGAGGCAATACAGGGGGCGGAGAGACCCAGTACTTC. Translating gives CATSRGNTGGGETQYF.

A single count supports this clone. The J gene is TRBJ2-1, the V gene TRBV24-1; 12 bases are shared with TRBD2. In germline, CDR1 is KGHDR, CDR2 SFDVKD. The junction had 7 bases not matched to a gene; V was cut back by 5 bases and J by 9 bases. This CDR3 region has 15 residues. CDR3 in amino acids: CATSATSGRRGEQFF. For the CDR3, the DNA is TGTGCCACCAGTGCAACTAGCGGGAGGAGGGGTGAGCAGTTCTTC.

The chain links TRBV9 to TRBJ1-2; 7 bases agree with TRBD1. V was pared by 0 bases and J by 4 bases, with 6 bases of the junction left unmatched. Germline loops: CDR1 SGDLS, CDR2 YYNGEE. This CDR3 region has 15 residues. The CDR3 loop is CASSVEGGRTYGYTF. DNA of the CDR3: TGTGCCAGCAGCGTAGAAGGGGGCCGAACCTATGGCTACACCTTC.

The rearrangement uses TRBV25-1 and TRBJ1-2, with a possible D match to TRBD1 (6 bases). The CDR3 has 13 residues. The V end was cut by 4 bases, the J end by 7 bases, with 13 bases between. Germline CDR1 is MGHDK and CDR2 is SYGVNS. This chain's CDR3 is CASSARGVLGYTF. The CDR3 nucleotides read TGTGCCAGCAGTGCCAGGGGAGTTCTTGGCTACACCTTC.

Only one count was recorded for this clone. The chain joins TRBV28 to TRBJ2-1; a weak D match, TRBD1 (6 bases). This CDR3 has 15 amino acids. Trimming cost V 3 bases and J 5 bases, with 14 bases left between them. Per germline, CDR1 MDHEN and CDR2 SYDVKM. The CDR3, as DNA: TGTGCCAGCAGTTTGAGTATGGGGGCAAACAATGAGCAGTTCTTC. Its translation is CASSLSMGANNEQFF. The whole variable domain, filled in from reference TRBV28 and TRBJ2-1, reads DVKVTQSSRYLVKRTGEKVFLECVQDMDHENMFWYRQDPGLGLRLIYFSYDVKMKEKGDIPEGYSVSREKKERFSLILESASTNQTSMYLCASSLSMGANNEQFFGPGTRLTVL.

The rearrangement uses TRBV12-3 or TRBV12-4 and TRBJ1-2, with TRBD1 as a possible D gene (6 bases). V shed 5 bases and J shed 2 bases, with 9 bases lying between them. The CDR3 consists of 13 residues. CDR3 in DNA: TGTGCCAGCAGTAAACAGGGCAACTATGGCTACACCTTC. Translation: CASSKQGNYGYTF.

This clone appeared a few times. This chain uses TRBV5-6 with TRBJ1-2, with 10 bases fitting TRBD1. After removal of 4 bases from V and 10 bases from J, the junction contained 7 bases not matched to a gene. The CDR3 covers 13 residues. CDR1 and CDR2 (germline): SGHDT, YYEEEE. The CDR3 here is CASSRGTGEIYTF. The DNA of the CDR3 is TGTGCCAGCAGCCGCGGGACAGGGGAAATCTACACCTTC.

The genes are TRBV19 and TRBJ1-4; D is unclear. The germline V gene encodes CDR1 LNHDA and CDR2 SQIVND (reference sequence). This CDR3 region has 12 residues. The germline V and J ends were trimmed by 6 bases and 10 bases, with 12 bases remaining between them. The CDR3 sequence: CASSYLEGKLFF. The CDR3 nucleotides read TGTGCCAGTAGCTACCTCGAGGGAAAACTGTTTTTT.

The chain links TRBV9 to TRBJ1-1, with a weak D call TRBD1 (5 bases). V lost 2 bases and J 0 bases, leaving 8 bases between the germline ends. Germline V gene lookup returns CDR1 SGDLS and CDR2 YYNGEE. This CDR3 region has 14 residues. CDR3 residues: CASSVAGMNTEAFF. The DNA of the CDR3 is TGTGCCAGCAGCGTTGCAGGGATGAACACTGAAGCTTTCTTT.

The sample holds a few counts of this clone. DNA for the CDR3: TGTGCCAGCAGCTTTACAGGGGGCCCAGATACGCAGTATTTT. Protein: CASSFTGGPDTQYF. The chain joins TRBV7-9 to TRBJ2-3, with TRBD1 matching 9 bases. V trimming: 3 bases; J trimming: 4 bases; junction bases outside the gene matches: 2. In germline, CDR1 is SEHNR, CDR2 FQNEAQ (reference sequence). CDR3 length: 14 residues. Based on the CDR3 plus reference TRBV7-9 and TRBJ2-3, the full variable domain is DTGVSQNPRHKITKRGQNVTFRCDPISEHNRLYWYRQTLGQGPEFLTYFQNEAQLEKSRLLSDRFSAERPKGSFSTLEIQRTEQGDSAMYLCASSFTGGPDTQYFGPGTRLTVL.

V usage is TRBV5-8 and J usage is TRBJ1-5, with D possibly TRBD1 on 6 matching bases. Germline-derived CDR1 and CDR2 are SGHTS and YDEGEE. This CDR3 spans 12 amino acids. Trimming removed 6 bases at V and 4 bases at J, with 8 bases between. The CDR3 DNA reads as TGTGCCAGCAAGAGGGGGAATCAGCCCCAGCATTTT. Amino acid sequence: CASKRGNQPQHF.